The 7 T cell receptor beta chains below were found in one sample sequenced in a study of blood T cell repertoires in COVID-19. TCRdb's copy holds only in-frame clones and misses some; the assay was immunoSEQ multiplex PCR. Of fewer than 200,000 clones in the sample, around 80% were seen once. The sequenced material came from PBMCs or T cells enriched from blood (not recorded which). These receptors all stem from a man in his fifties or sixties who had recovered from COVID-19.

CDR3 nucleotides: TGTGCCAGCAGCTTCCGTTCTGGCGGCCAACCGGGGGAGACCCAGTACTTC. It codes for CASSFRSGGQPGETQYF. V and J are TRBV7-2 and TRBJ2-5, with D perhaps TRBD2 (5 bases). Trimming shortened V by 3 bases and J by 5 bases, and 22 bases separated the two germline ends. Germline V lookup: CDR1 SGHTA, CDR2 FQGNSA. CDR3 length equals 17 residues.

For the CDR3, the DNA is TGTGCCAGCTCAACCCCGACAGGGCGCCAAGAGACCCAGTACTTC. This encodes CASSTPTGRQETQYF. The chain joins TRBV18 to TRBJ2-5, with 7 bases aligning to TRBD1. V was pared by 5 bases and J by 1 base, with 7 bases of the junction left unmatched. Germline CDR1 KGHSH, CDR2 LQKENI. The CDR3 runs to 15 residues.

The V call is TRBV10-3, the J call TRBJ1-1, with a weak D call TRBD1 (5 bases). The CDR3 length is 13 residues. V gave up 8 bases and J gave up 3 bases, with 13 bases separating them. Germline CDR1 reads ENHRY; CDR2 reads SYGVKD. CDR3 in amino acids: CAIGVGQDTEAFF. CDR3 DNA: TGTGCCATCGGGGTGGGGCAGGACACTGAAGCTTTCTTT.

This clone was recorded a few times. The gene calls are TRBV10-3 and TRBJ2-7; 11 bases fit TRBD1. CDR1 is ENHRY, CDR2 SYGVKD, per germline. The trim removed 7 bases at V and 3 bases at J, leaving 8 bases unmatched. The CDR3 spans 15 residues. The DNA of the CDR3 is TGTGCCATCAACTCTGGGACAGGGGGAAACTACGAGCAGTACTTC. This sequence encodes CAINSGTGGNYEQYF.

The V and J genes are TRBV5-4 and TRBJ2-5; D unclear. This CDR3 is built from 15 residues. Between the trimmed V and J ends, which lost 0 bases and 4 bases, there was a span of 13 bases. Looked up from germline, CDR1 is SGHNT and CDR2 is YYREEE (reference sequence). In DNA form, the CDR3 reads TGTGCCAGCAGCTTGGGTTTGGGCAGCTTAGAGACCCAGTACTTC. Translated, it gives CASSLGLGSLETQYF.

The chain couples TRBV10-3 to TRBJ2-2; 10 bases match TRBD2. The trim removed 7 bases at V and 4 bases at J, leaving 3 bases unmatched. The CDR3 runs to 14 residues. Germline V gives CDR1 ENHRY, CDR2 SYGVKD. The CDR3 sequence is CAINERGGTGELFF. In DNA form, the CDR3 reads TGTGCCATCAACGAGCGGGGGGGCACCGGGGAGCTGTTTTTT.

The chain uses TRBV7-8 and TRBJ1-5, with 11 bases matching TRBD1. V dropped 5 bases and J dropped 7; count of bases not matched to a gene: 4. CDR1 is SGHVS and CDR2 is FQNEAQ in the germline V gene. This CDR3 has 14 amino acids. The DNA for the CDR3 is TGTGCCAGCAGCCGAGGACAGGGGGCACAGCCCCAGCATTTT. Translation: CASSRGQGAQPQHF. The full variable domain, its missing parts supplied by reference TRBV7-8 and TRBJ1-5, is GAGVSQSPRYKVAKRGQDVALRCDPISGHVSLFWYQQALGQGPEFLTYFQNEAQLDKSGLPSDRFFAERPEGSVSTLKIQRTQQEDSAVYLCASSRGQGAQPQHFGDGTRLSIL.